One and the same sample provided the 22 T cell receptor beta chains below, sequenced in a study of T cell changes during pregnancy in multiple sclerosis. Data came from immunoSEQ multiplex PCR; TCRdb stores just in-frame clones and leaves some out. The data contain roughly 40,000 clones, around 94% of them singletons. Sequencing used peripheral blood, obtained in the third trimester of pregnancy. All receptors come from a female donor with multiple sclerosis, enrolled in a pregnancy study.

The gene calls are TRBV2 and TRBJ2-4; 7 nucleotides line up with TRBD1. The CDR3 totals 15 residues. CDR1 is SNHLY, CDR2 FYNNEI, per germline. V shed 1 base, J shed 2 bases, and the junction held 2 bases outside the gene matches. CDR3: CASSEDRGPKNIQYF. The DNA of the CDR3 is TGTGCCAGCAGTGAAGACAGGGGTCCCAAAAACATTCAGTACTTC.

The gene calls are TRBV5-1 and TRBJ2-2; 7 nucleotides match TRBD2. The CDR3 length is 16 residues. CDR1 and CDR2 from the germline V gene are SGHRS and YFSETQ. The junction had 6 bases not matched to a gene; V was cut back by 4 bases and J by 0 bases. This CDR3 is CASSPGTKTNTGELFF. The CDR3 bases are TGCGCCAGCAGCCCAGGGACTAAAACGAACACCGGGGAGCTGTTTTTT.

CDR3 loop: CASSALVSQGNNQPQHF. The CDR3, as DNA: TGTGCCAGCAGTGCCTTGGTCAGCCAGGGAAATAATCAGCCCCAGCATTTT. The chain is built from TRBV6-1 and TRBJ1-5; D perhaps matches TRBD1 (5 bases). Trimming cost V 4 bases and J 4 bases, with 20 bases left between them. CDR1 MNHNS and CDR2 SASEGT come from the germline V gene. The CDR3 has 17 residues.

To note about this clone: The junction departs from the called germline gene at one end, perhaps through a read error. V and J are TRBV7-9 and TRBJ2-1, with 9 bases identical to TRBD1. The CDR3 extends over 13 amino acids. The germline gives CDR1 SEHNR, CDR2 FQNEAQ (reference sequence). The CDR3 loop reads CASSLRQGDPPIF. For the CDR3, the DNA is TGTGCCAGCAGCCTACGACAGGGGGACCCCCCAATCTTC.

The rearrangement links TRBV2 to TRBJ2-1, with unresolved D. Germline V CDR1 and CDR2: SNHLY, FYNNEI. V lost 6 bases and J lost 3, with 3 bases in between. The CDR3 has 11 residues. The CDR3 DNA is TGTGCCAGCAGGAGCTACAATGAGCAGTTCTTC. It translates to CASRSYNEQFF.

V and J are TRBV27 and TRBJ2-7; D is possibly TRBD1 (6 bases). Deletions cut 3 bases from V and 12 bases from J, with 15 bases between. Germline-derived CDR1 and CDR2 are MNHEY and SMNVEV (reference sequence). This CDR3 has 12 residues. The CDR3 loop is CASSFPGTPGYF. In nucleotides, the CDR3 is TGTGCCAGCAGTTTTCCCGGGACACCTGGGTACTTC.

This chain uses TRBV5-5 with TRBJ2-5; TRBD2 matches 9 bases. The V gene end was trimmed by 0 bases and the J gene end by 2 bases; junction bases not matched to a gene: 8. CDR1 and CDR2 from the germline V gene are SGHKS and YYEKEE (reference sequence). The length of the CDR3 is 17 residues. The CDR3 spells CASSLDVAGALQETQYF. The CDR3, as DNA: TGTGCCAGCAGCTTGGACGTAGCGGGGGCTTTACAAGAGACCCAGTACTTC.

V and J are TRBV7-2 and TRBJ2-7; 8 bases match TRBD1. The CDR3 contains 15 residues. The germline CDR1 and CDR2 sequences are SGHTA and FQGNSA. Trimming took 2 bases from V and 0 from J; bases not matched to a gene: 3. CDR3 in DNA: TGTGCCAGCAGCTTACAGGGGGCAACCTCCTACGAGCAGTACTTC. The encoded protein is CASSLQGATSYEQYF.

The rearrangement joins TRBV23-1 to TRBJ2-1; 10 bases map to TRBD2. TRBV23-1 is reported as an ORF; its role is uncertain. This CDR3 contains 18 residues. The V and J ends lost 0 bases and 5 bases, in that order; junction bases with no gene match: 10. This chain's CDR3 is CASSQSSCSGRKNNEQFF. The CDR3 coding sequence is TGCGCCAGCAGTCAATCGAGCTGTAGCGGGAGGAAGAACAATGAGCAGTTCTTC.

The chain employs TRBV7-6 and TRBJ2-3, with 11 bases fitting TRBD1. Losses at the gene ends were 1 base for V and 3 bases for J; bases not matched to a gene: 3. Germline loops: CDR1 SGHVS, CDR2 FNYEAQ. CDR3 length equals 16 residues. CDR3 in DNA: TGTGCCAGCAGCTTAGTGGGACAGGGGGTAACAGATACGCAGTATTTT. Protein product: CASSLVGQGVTDTQYF. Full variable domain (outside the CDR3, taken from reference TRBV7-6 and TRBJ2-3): GAGVSQSPRYKVTKRGQDVALRCDPISGHVSLYWYRQALGQGPEFLTYFNYEAQQDKSGLPNDRFSAERPEGSISTLTIQRTEQRDSAMYRCASSLVGQGVTDTQYFGPGTRLTVL.

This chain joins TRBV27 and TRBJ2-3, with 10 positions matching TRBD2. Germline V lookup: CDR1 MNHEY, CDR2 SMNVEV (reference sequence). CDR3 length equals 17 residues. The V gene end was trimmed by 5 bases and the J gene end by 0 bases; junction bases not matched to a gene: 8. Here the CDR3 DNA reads TGTGCCAGCAGTGTAGAGACTAGCGGGTCCAGCACAGATACGCAGTATTTT. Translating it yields CASSVETSGSSTDTQYF.

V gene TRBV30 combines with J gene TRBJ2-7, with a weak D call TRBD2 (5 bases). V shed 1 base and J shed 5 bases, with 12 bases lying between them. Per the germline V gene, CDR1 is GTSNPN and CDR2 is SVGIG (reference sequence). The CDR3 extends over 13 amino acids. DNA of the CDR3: TGTGCCTGGAGTGAACTAGAGGGTGACGAGCAGTACTTC. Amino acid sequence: CAWSELEGDEQYF. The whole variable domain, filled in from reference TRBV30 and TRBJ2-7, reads SQTIHQWPATLVQPVGSPLSLECTVEGTSNPNLYWYRQAAGRGLQLLFYSVGIGQISSEVPQNLSASRPQDRQFILSSKKLLLSDSGFYLCAWSELEGDEQYFGPGTRLTVT.

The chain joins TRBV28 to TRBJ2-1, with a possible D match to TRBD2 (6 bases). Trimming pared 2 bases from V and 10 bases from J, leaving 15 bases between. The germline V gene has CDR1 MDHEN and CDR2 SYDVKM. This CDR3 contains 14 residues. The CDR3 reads CASSLHPQGGEQFF. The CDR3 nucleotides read TGTGCCAGCAGTTTACACCCGCAGGGAGGAGAGCAGTTCTTC.

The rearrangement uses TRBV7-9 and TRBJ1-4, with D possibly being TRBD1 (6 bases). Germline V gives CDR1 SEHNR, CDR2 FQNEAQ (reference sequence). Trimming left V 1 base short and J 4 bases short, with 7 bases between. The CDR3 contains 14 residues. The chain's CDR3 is CASSLVQGNEKLFF. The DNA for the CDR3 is TGTGCCAGCAGCTTAGTACAGGGTAATGAAAAACTGTTTTTT. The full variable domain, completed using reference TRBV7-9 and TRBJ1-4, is DTGVSQNPRHKITKRGQNVTFRCDPISEHNRLYWYRQTLGQGPEFLTYFQNEAQLEKSRLLSDRFSAERPKGSFSTLEIQRTEQGDSAMYLCASSLVQGNEKLFFGSGTQLSVL.

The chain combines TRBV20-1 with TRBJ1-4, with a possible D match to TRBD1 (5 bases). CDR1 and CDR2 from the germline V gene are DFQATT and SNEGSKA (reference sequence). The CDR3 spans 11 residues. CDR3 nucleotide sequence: TGCAGCGGGACTTACAATGAAAAACTGTTTTTT. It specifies CSGTYNEKLFF.

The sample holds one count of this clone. CDR3 bases: TGTGCCACCAGCAGACAACAGGGTTGGGACACTGAAGCTTTCTTT. Translated, it gives CATSRQQGWDTEAFF. The J gene is TRBJ1-1, the V gene TRBV15, with D possibly matching TRBD1 (6 bases). CDR1 LNHNV and CDR2 YYDKDF come from the germline V gene (reference sequence). CDR3 length: 15 residues. The ends were cut back, 2 bases at V and 3 bases at J, with 13 bases in the middle. The variable domain in full, with the rest retrieved from reference TRBV15 and TRBJ1-1, is DAMVIQNPRYQVTQFGKPVTLSCSQTLNHNVMYWYQQKSSQAPKLLFHYYDKDFNNEADTPDNFQSRRPNTSFCFLDIRSPGLGDTAMYLCATSRQQGWDTEAFFGQGTRLTVV.

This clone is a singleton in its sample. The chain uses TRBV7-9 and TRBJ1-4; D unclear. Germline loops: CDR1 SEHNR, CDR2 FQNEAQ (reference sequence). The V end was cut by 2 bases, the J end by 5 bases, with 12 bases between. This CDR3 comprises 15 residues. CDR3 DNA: TGTGCCAGCAGCTTATCGTTAGCCCAAAATGAAAAACTGTTTTTT. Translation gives CASSLSLAQNEKLFF.

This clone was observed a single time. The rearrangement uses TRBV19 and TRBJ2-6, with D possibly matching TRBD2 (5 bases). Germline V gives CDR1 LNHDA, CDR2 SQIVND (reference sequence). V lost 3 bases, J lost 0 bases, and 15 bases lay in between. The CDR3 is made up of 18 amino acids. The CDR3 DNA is TGTGCCAGTAGTATCTTCGGGATTTTTAACTCTGGGGCCAACGTCCTGACTTTC. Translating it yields CASSIFGIFNSGANVLTF.

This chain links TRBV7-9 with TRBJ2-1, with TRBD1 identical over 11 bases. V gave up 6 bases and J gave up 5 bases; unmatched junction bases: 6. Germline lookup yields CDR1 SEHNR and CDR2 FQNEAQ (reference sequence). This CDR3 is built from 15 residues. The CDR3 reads CASRPDRGLNNEQFF. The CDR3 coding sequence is TGTGCCAGCAGACCGGACAGGGGGCTGAACAATGAGCAGTTCTTC.

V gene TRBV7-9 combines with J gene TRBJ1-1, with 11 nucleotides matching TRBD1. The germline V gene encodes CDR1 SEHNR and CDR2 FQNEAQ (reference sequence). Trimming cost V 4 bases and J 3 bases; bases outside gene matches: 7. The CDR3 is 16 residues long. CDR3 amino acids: CASSSVPGQGDTEAFF. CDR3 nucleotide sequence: TGTGCCAGCAGCTCGGTGCCGGGACAGGGGGACACTGAAGCTTTCTTT.

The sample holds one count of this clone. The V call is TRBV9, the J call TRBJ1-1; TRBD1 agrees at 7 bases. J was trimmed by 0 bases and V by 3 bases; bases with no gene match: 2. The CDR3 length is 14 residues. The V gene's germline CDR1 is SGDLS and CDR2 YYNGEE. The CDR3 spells CASSEGQMNTEAFF. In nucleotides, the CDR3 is TGTGCCAGCAGCGAGGGACAGATGAACACTGAAGCTTTCTTT.

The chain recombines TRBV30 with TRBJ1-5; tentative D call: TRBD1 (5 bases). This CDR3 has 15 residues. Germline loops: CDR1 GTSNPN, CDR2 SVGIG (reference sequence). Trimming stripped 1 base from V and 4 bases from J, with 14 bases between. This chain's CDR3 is CAWSAGRAGNQPQHF. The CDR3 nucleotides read TGTGCCTGGAGTGCTGGCAGGGCGGGAAATCAGCCCCAGCATTTT.